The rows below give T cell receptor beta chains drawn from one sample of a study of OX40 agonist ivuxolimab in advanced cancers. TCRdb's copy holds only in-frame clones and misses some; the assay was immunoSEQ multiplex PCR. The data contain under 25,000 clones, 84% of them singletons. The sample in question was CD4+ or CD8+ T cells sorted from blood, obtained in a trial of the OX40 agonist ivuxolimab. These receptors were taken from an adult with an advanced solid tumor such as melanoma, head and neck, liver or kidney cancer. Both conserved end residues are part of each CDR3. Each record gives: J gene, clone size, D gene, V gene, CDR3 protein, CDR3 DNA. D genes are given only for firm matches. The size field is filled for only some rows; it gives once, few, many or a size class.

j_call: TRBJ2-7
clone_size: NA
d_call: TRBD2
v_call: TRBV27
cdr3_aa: CASSRLAGGDEQYF
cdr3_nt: TGTGCCAGCAGTCGACTAGCGGGGGGCGACGAGCAGTACTTC

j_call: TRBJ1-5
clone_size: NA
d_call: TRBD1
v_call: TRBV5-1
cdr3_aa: CASSLGGQGNQPQHF
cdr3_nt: TGCGCCAGCAGCTTGGGAGGACAGGGGAATCAGCCCCAGCATTTT

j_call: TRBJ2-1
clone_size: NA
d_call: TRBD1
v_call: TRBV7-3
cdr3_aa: CASSLRDRAYNEQFF
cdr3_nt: TGTGCCAGCAGCTTACGGGACAGGGCCTACAATGAGCAGTTCTTC

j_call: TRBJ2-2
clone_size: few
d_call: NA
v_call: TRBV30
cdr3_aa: CAWSPKSGELFF
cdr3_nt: TGTGCCTGGAGTCCAAAATCCGGGGAGCTGTTTTTT

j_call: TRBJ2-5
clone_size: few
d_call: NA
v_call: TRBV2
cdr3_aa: CASSDEGGRGETQYF
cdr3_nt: TGTGCCAGCAGTGACGAGGGCGGGCGGGGAGAGACCCAGTACTTC

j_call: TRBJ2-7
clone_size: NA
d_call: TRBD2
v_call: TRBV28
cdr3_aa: CASSHPGGTWSEQYF
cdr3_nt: TGTGCCAGCAGCCACCCCGGGGGGACGTGGAGCGAGCAGTACTTC

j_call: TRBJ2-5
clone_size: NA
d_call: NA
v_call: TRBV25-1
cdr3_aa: CASSEKGTLWGGGTQYF
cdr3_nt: TGTGCCAGCAGTGAAAAGGGAACACTATGGGGTGGCGGGACCCAGTACTTC

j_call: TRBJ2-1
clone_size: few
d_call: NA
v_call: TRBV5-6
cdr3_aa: CASSEPGLQYNEQFF
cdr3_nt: TGTGCCAGCAGCGAACCGGGACTCCAGTACAATGAGCAGTTCTTC

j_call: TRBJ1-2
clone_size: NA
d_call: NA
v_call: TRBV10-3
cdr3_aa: CAISGSLSAQGANYGYTF
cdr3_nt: TGTGCCATCAGTGGCTCGCTATCGGCCCAGGGAGCTAACTATGGCTACACCTTC

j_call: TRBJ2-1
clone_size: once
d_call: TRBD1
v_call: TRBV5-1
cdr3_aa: CASSLRQGLANEQFF
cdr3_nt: TGCGCCAGCAGCCTACGACAGGGGCTCGCCAATGAGCAGTTCTTC

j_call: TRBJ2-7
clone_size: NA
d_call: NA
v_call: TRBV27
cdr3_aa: CASSLLGDQQYF
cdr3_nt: TGTGCCAGCAGTTTACTCGGGGATCAGCAGTACTTC

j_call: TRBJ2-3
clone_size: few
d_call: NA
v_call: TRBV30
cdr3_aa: CAWSYDRTFSF
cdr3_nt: TGTGCCTGGAGTTACGACAGAACCTTTAGTTTT